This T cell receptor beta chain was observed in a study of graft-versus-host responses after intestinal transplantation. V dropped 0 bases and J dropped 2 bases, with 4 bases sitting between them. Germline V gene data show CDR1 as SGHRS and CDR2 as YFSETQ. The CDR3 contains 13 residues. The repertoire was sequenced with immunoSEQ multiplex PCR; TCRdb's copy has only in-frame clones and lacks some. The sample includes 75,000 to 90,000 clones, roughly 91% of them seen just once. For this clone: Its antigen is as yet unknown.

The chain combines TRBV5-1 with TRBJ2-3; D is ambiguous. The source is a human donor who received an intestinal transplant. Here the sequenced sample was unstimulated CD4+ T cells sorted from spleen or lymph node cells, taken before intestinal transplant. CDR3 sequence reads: CASSLGLTDTQYF. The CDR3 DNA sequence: TGCGCCAGCAGCTTGGGACTCACAGATACGCAGTATTTT.